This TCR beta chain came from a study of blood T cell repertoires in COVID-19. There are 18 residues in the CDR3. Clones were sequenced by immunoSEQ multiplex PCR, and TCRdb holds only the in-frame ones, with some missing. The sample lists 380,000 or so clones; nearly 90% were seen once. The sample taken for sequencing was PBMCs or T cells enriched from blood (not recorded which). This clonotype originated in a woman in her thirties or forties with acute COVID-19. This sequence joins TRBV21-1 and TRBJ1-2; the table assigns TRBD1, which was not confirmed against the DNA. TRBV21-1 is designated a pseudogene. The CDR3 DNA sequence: TGTGCCAGCAGCAAAAAGAAGGGGCCGGGACAGGGACTAGGCGGCTACACCTTC. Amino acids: CASSKKKGPGQGLGGYTF.